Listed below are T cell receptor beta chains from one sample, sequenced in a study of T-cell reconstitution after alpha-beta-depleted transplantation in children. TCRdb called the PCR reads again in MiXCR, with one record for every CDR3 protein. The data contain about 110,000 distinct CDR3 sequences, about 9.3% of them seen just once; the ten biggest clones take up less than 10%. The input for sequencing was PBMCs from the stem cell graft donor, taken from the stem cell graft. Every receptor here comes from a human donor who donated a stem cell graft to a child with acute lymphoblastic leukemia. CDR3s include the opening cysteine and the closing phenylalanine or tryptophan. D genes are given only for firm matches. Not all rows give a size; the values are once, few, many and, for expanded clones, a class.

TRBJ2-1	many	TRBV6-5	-	TGTGCCAGCAGTTACTCGGGGGTAGGGGGGAATGAGCAGTTCTTC	CASSYSGVGGNEQFF
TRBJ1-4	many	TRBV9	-	TGTGCCAGCAGCGTAGACGGGACGGCTAATGAAAAACTGTTTTTT	CASSVDGTANEKLFF
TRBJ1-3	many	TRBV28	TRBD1	TGTGCCAGCAGAACTATGGGGACAGCCTCTGGAAACACCATATATTTT	CASRTMGTASGNTIYF
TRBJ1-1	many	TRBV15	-	TGTGCCACCAGCAGAGAGGGGTCACTGAACACTGAAGCTTTCTTT	CATSREGSLNTEAFF
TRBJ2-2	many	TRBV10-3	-	TGTGCCACCAACCGGGACGTCAACACCGGGGAGCTGTTTTTT	CATNRDVNTGELFF
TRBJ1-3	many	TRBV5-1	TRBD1	TGCGCCAGCAGCCGGAACACAGGGGCTGGAAACACCATATATTTT	CASSRNTGAGNTIYF
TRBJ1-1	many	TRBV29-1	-	TGCAGCGTTGGTATGACTAAGAACACTGAAGCTTTCTTT	CSVGMTKNTEAFF
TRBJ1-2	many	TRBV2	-	TGTGCCAGCAGTGAGCGTCAGGGAAACGGCTACACCTTC	CASSERQGNGYTF
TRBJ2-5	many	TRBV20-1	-	TGCAGTGCTAACTTGCCGCGGCAAGAGACCCAGTACTTC	CSANLPRQETQYF
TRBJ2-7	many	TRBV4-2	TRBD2	TGTGCCAGCAGCCACGAAACAGCGGGAGGAATCTACGAGCAGTACTTC	CASSHETAGGIYEQYF
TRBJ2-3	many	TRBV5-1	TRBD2	TGCGCCAGCAGCGGGAGGGCCCCAGATACGCAGTATTTT	CASSGRAPDTQYF
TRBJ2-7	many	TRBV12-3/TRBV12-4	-	TGTGCCAGCAGTCCAGCCAGGGTATCGAGGGAAGAGCAGTACTTC	CASSPARVSREEQYF
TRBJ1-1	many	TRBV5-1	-	TGCGCCAGCAGCTTGTGGGCAGGACGGCAGGCCACTGAAGCTTTCTTT	CASSLWAGRQATEAFF
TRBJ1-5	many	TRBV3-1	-	TGTGCCAGCAGCCTCGACAGTTATAGCAATCAGCCCCAGCATTTT	CASSLDSYSNQPQHF
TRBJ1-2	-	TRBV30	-	TGTGCCTGGAGTGAGGGGGACTATGGCTACACCTTC	CAWSEGDYGYTF
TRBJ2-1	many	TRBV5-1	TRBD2	TGCGCCAGCAGCTTCCCGCTAGCGGGACTCTACAATGAGCAGTTCTTC	CASSFPLAGLYNEQFF
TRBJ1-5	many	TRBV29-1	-	TGCAGCGTTGCGGCAGGGAGCAATCAGCCCCAGCATTTT	CSVAAGSNQPQHF
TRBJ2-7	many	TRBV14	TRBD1	TGTGCCAGCAGCATACCGGGACAGGGGCGAAGCGAGCAGTACTTC	CASSIPGQGRSEQYF
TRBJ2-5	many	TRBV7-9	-	TGTGCCAGTAGCTTCCAGGGAATACAAGAGACCCAGTACTTC	CASSFQGIQETQYF
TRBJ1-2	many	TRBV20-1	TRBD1	TGCAGTGCTAGAGACCGGGACAGGTCTAACTATGGCTACACCTTC	CSARDRDRSNYGYTF
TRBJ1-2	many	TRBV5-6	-	TGTGCCACCACCATTTGGGTTCGCAACTATGGCTACACCTTC	CATTIWVRNYGYTF
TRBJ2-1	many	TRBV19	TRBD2	TGTGCCAGTAGTACTGCGGGAGGGTACAATGAGCAGTTCTTC	CASSTAGGYNEQFF
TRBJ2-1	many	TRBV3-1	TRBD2	TGTGCCAGCAGCCAACCGTGGACTAGCGGGGGGGCCGGCAATGAGCAGTTCTTC	CASSQPWTSGGAGNEQFF
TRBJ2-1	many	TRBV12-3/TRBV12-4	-	TGTGCCAGCAGTGGGGACTCGATTATTGATGAGCAGTTCTTC	CASSGDSIIDEQFF
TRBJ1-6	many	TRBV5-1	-	TGCGCCAGCAGACCACAGGAGGTCAGGAATTCACCCCTCCACTTT	CASRPQEVRNSPLHF
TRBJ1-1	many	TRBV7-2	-	TGTGCCAGCAGCCAGGGGAGGCGCACTGAAGCTTTCTTT	CASSQGRRTEAFF
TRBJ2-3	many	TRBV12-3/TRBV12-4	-	TGTGCCAGCAGTTCCCCCCCACCGGATACGCAGTATTTT	CASSSPPPDTQYF
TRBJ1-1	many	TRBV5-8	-	TGTGCCGGAACGCCGGGTGGGAACACTGAAGCTTTCTTT	CAGTPGGNTEAFF
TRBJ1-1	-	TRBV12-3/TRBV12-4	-	TGTGCCAGCAGCGTATACCGGACAGCCAAAGAAGCTTTCTTT	CASSVYRTAKEAFF
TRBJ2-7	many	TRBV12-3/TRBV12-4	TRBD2	TGTGCCAGCAGCATGGGGGGGTCCGAGCAGTACTTC	CASSMGGSEQYF
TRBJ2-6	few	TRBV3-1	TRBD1	TGTGCCAGCAGCCCCCTATGGGGGACAGGGAGCTCTGGGGCCAACGTCCTGACTTTC	CASSPLWGTGSSGANVLTF